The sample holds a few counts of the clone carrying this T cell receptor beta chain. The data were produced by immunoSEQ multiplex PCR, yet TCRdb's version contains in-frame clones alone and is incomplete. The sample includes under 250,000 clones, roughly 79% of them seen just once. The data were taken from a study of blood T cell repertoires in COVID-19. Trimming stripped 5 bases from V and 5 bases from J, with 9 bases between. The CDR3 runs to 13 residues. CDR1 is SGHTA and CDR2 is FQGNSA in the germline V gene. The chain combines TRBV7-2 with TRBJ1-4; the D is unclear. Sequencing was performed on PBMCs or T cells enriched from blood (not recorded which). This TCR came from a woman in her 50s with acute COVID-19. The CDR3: CASSQTRNEKLFF. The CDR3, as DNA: TGTGCCAGCAGCCAGACACGAAATGAAAAACTGTTTTTT.